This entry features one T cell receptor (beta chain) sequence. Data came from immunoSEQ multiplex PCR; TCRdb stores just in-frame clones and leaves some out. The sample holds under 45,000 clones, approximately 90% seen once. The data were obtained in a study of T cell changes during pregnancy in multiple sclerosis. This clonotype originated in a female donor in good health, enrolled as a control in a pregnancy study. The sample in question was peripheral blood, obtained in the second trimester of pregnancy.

CDR3 DNA: TGTGCCAGCAGCTTGGCGAGCGGGAGTGCCGGGGAGCTGTTTTTT. Its translation is CASSLASGSAGELFF. J is TRBJ2-2 and V is TRBV5-4; 8 positions match TRBD2. V was pared by 0 bases and J by 6 bases, with 4 bases of the junction left unmatched. This CDR3 is 15 amino acids long. Per germline, CDR1 SGHNT and CDR2 YYREEE (reference sequence).